Below are 27 T cell receptor beta chains sequenced from a single sample in a study of post-analysis software for immune sequencing data. Prepared TCR beta cDNA libraries contained unique molecular identifiers. TCRdb used MiXCR to reprocess the PCR reads, holding one entry per CDR3 protein. The repertoire holds under 650,000 distinct CDR3 sequences, with around 47% as singletons. Antigens for these TCRs are unknown. Broader study findings: Relative to controls, patients had a few TRBV segments at higher frequency, with TRBV5-6, TRBV5-1 and TRBV20-1 among these.

The sequencing sample was made of blood. Receptors were obtained from a girl between 5 and 17 years old with multiple sclerosis.

The chain has TRBV15 and TRBJ2-7; perhaps TRBD1 as D (5 bases). There are 13 residues in the CDR3. V dropped 2 bases and J dropped 5 bases, with 10 bases sitting between them. Looked up from germline, CDR1 is LNHNV and CDR2 is YYDKDF (reference sequence). The CDR3 region is CATSRQGGDEQYF. The CDR3 DNA is TGTGCCACCAGCAGACAGGGTGGGGACGAGCAGTACTTC.

The chain joins TRBV12-3 or TRBV12-4 to TRBJ2-7, with a weak D call TRBD1 (7 bases). The CDR3 spans 14 residues. The ends were cut back, 5 bases at V and 2 bases at J, with 13 bases in the middle. The CDR3 loop is CASSLQGGAYEQYF. The CDR3 DNA sequence: TGTGCCAGCAGTCTCCAGGGGGGCGCCTACGAGCAGTACTTC.

This clonotype turned up a few times. V gene TRBV6-5 combines with J gene TRBJ2-3, with D perhaps matching TRBD1 or TRBD2 (5 bases each). V was cut by 2 bases and J by 5 bases, with 8 bases left in between. CDR3 length: 13 residues. Germline values: CDR1 MNHEY, CDR2 SVGAGI. The CDR3 region is CASSYVGVDTQYF. The CDR3 nucleotides read TGTGCCAGCAGTTACGTGGGGGTAGATACGCAGTATTTT.

This clonotype was seen more than once but under ten times. The chain couples TRBV7-2 to TRBJ2-7; D not certain. Trimming shortened V by 1 base and J by 0 bases, and 7 bases separated the two germline ends. The CDR3 contains 14 residues. Germline loops: CDR1 SGHTA, CDR2 FQGNSA. CDR3 sequence: CASSLGFSSYEQYF. For the CDR3, the DNA is TGTGCCAGCAGCTTAGGGTTTAGCTCCTACGAGCAGTACTTC.

The chain carries TRBV7-2 and TRBJ2-7, with no clear D. Trimming took 3 bases from V and 4 from J, leaving 13 bases between them. CDR3 length: 14 residues. Germline values: CDR1 SGHTA, CDR2 FQGNSA. The CDR3 reads CASSLTEPLYEQYF. The CDR3 DNA is TGTGCCAGCAGCTTGACCGAACCTTTATACGAGCAGTACTTC.

This clonotype has only a few counts. The rearrangement joins TRBV5-1 to TRBJ2-7; the match to TRBD2 covers 10 bases. The CDR3 loop spans 20 amino acids. Germline V gene sequence: CDR1 SGHRS, CDR2 YFSETQ. V gave up 4 bases and J gave up 0 bases; unmatched junction bases: 19. CDR3 sequence: CASSRLPTSGRASDSYEQYF. The CDR3 nucleotides read TGCGCCAGCAGCCGCCTCCCGACCAGCGGGAGGGCCTCAGACTCCTACGAGCAGTACTTC.

The chain combines TRBV4-1 with TRBJ1-1; D ambiguous. Germline CDR1 reads MGHRA; CDR2 reads YSYEKL. The CDR3 is 13 residues long. V lost 1 base and J lost 7, with 10 bases in between. The CDR3 is CASSQVRNFEAFF. In DNA form, the CDR3 reads TGCGCCAGCAGCCAAGTTCGAAATTTTGAAGCTTTCTTT.

The rearrangement links TRBV5-1 to TRBJ2-7, with TRBD2 matching 11 bases. V lost 2 bases and J lost 3; bases outside the gene matches: 10. The CDR3 has 17 amino acids. In germline, CDR1 is SGHRS, CDR2 YFSETQ. CDR3 nucleotides: TGCGCCAGCAGCTTAACTCCGGGACTAGCGGAATACTACGAGCAGTACTTC. It encodes CASSLTPGLAEYYEQYF.

This clonotype was detected only a few times. The rearrangement joins TRBV6-5 to TRBJ2-3; D tentatively fits TRBD1 or TRBD2 (6 bases each). CDR1 and CDR2 (germline): MNHEY, SVGAGI. V was shortened by 2 bases and J by 4 bases, with 7 bases between the two germline ends. The length of the CDR3 is 13 residues. The CDR3 loop is CASSYGGPDTQYF. The CDR3 region has the DNA TGTGCCAGCAGTTACGGGGGGCCAGATACGCAGTATTTT.

DNA for the CDR3: TGCGCCAGCAGCCGGCGGCTAGCGGGGGGAGCACGGCATGAGCAGTTCTTC. It yields the protein CASSRRLAGGARHEQFF. V and J are TRBV5-1 and TRBJ2-1; 11 positions match TRBD2. Germline V gene lookup returns CDR1 SGHRS and CDR2 YFSETQ. This CDR3 region has 17 residues. The J segment lost 8 bases and the V segment lost 4 bases, leaving 14 bases of the junction unmatched. The full variable domain, its missing parts supplied by reference TRBV5-1 and TRBJ2-1, is KAGVTQTPRYLIKTRGQQVTLSCSPISGHRSVSWYQQTPGQGLQFLFEYFSETQRNKGNFPGRFSGRQFSNSRSEMNVSTLELGDSALYLCASSRRLAGGARHEQFFGPGTRLTVL.

The rearrangement links TRBV5-1 to TRBJ2-3; 9 bases map to TRBD2. Trimming removed 0 bases from V and 4 bases from J; junction bases left unmatched: 12. In germline, CDR1 is SGHRS, CDR2 YFSETQ. This CDR3 contains 18 residues. CDR3 amino acids: CASSLGSTSAGGPDTQYF. The CDR3 nucleotides are TGCGCCAGCAGCTTGGGATCTACCTCAGCGGGAGGCCCAGATACGCAGTATTTT.

This clonotype was seen only a few times. The genes are TRBV18 and TRBJ1-5; no reliable D call. The CDR3 consists of 15 residues. Deletions cut 1 base from V and 0 bases from J, with 7 bases between. Germline V gene data show CDR1 as KGHSH and CDR2 as LQKENI. The CDR3 is CASSPRPDSNQPQHF. In DNA form, the CDR3 reads TGTGCCAGCTCACCACGCCCAGATAGCAATCAGCCCCAGCATTTT.

The chain employs TRBV9 and TRBJ2-3, with 9 bases fitting TRBD2. Germline V gene sequence: CDR1 SGDLS, CDR2 YYNGEE. V was pared by 0 bases and J by 5 bases, with 7 bases of the junction left unmatched. The CDR3 sequence is 16 residues long. The CDR3 DNA follows: TGTGCCAGCAGCGTAGAACCTAGCGGGGTGAGAGATACGCAGTATTTT. It translates to CASSVEPSGVRDTQYF. The full variable domain, with the rest looked up from reference TRBV9 and TRBJ2-3, is DSGVTQTPKHLITATGQRVTLRCSPRSGDLSVYWYQQSLDQGLQFLIQYYNGEERAKGNILERFSAQQFPDLHSELNLSSLELGDSALYFCASSVEPSGVRDTQYFGPGTRLTVL.

V and J are TRBV20-1 and TRBJ2-5; 8 bases are shared with TRBD1. The germline CDR1 and CDR2 sequences are DFQATT and SNEGSKA (reference sequence). Losses at the gene ends were 0 bases for V and 1 base for J; bases not matched to a gene: 7. There are 16 residues in the CDR3. As DNA, the CDR3 is TGCAGTGCTAGAGATTCCCGGACAGGGTTCCAAGAGACCCAGTACTTC. It encodes CSARDSRTGFQETQYF.

CDR3 nucleotide sequence: TGTGCCAGCAGCTTATATGCCTCACCTCACACAGATACGCAGTATTTT. Translating it yields CASSLYASPHTDTQYF. The genes are TRBV13 and TRBJ2-3; D is uncertain. This CDR3 has 16 amino acids. Germline values: CDR1 PRHDT, CDR2 FYEKMQ (reference sequence). Trimming pared 2 bases from V and 2 bases from J, leaving 14 bases between.

The chain links TRBV5-1 to TRBJ2-2; D may be TRBD2 (5 bases). The V end lost 4 bases, the J end lost 6 bases, and 13 bases lay between the germline ends. This CDR3 has 14 amino acids. Germline values: CDR1 SGHRS, CDR2 YFSETQ. CDR3 amino acids: CASSPGKGPGELFF. CDR3 nucleotide sequence: TGCGCCAGCAGCCCCGGGAAGGGCCCCGGGGAGCTGTTTTTT.

This chain links TRBV20-1 with TRBJ2-7, with D unclear. Trimming took 3 bases from V and 0 from J, leaving 6 bases between them. This CDR3 comprises 12 residues. Looked up from germline, CDR1 is DFQATT and CDR2 is SNEGSKA (reference sequence). DNA of the CDR3: TGCAGTGCTAGTATCCACTCCTACGAGCAGTACTTC. This translates into CSASIHSYEQYF.

This clonotype was picked up a small number of times. This chain connects TRBV10-3 to TRBJ2-5, with TRBD2 matching over 14 bases. V trimming: 11 bases; J trimming: 1 base; junction bases outside the gene matches: 3. The CDR3 runs to 14 residues. Germline CDR1 is ENHRY and CDR2 is SYGVKD. The CDR3 reads CASGTSGSQETQYF. The CDR3 nucleotides are TGTGCCTCCGGGACTAGCGGGAGCCAAGAGACCCAGTACTTC.

This chain uses TRBV7-8 with TRBJ1-6; 7 positions agree with TRBD1. There are 16 residues in the CDR3. CDR1 and CDR2 from the germline V gene are SGHVS and FQNEAQ. The trim removed 0 bases at V and 8 bases at J, leaving 7 bases unmatched. As DNA, the CDR3 is TGTGCCAGCAGCTTAGCGGGCAGGGGGTCTGATTCACCCCTCCACTTT. Its protein is CASSLAGRGSDSPLHF. The full variable domain, with the rest looked up from reference TRBV7-8 and TRBJ1-6, is GAGVSQSPRYKVAKRGQDVALRCDPISGHVSLFWYQQALGQGPEFLTYFQNEAQLDKSGLPSDRFFAERPEGSVSTLKIQRTQQEDSAVYLCASSLAGRGSDSPLHFGNGTRLTVT.

As for this clonotype: One end of the junction is discordant with germline, which a read error may explain. The chain combines TRBV12-3 or TRBV12-4 with TRBJ1-4; 8 positions match TRBD1. The length of the CDR3 is 14 residues. The CDR3 sequence is CAGSQQGEDEKLFF. CDR3 DNA sequence: TGTGCCGGCAGTCAACAGGGGGAAGATGAAAAACTGTTTTTT.

This chain links TRBV20-1 with TRBJ1-4; 7 positions agree with TRBD1. The CDR3 is 13 residues long. From germline, CDR1 is DFQATT and CDR2 SNEGSKA (reference sequence). Trimming removed 6 bases from V and 8 bases from J; junction bases left unmatched: 9. The CDR3 reads CSAVTGRDEKLFF. CDR3 DNA sequence: TGCAGTGCCGTGACAGGGAGGGACGAAAAACTGTTTTTT.

This chain connects TRBV6-5 to TRBJ2-3, with 8 bases fitting TRBD1. V dropped 7 bases and J dropped 3; count of bases not matched to a gene: 3. The germline CDR1 and CDR2 sequences are MNHEY and SVGAGI. The CDR3 loop spans 13 amino acids. CDR3 DNA: TGTGCCAGCATCGACAGGGGTACAGATACGCAGTATTTT. It codes for CASIDRGTDTQYF.

This chain joins TRBV12-3 or TRBV12-4 and TRBJ1-2; TRBD1 agrees at 9 bases. CDR3 length: 16 amino acids. V dropped 2 bases and J dropped 0; count of bases not matched to a gene: 4. CDR3 loop: CASSLYRQGANYGYTF. Here the CDR3 DNA reads TGTGCCAGCAGTTTATATAGACAGGGGGCTAACTATGGCTACACCTTC.

J is TRBJ1-4 and V is TRBV6-5; 10 bases fit TRBD1. V shed 0 bases, J shed 8 bases, and the junction held 6 bases outside the gene matches. Germline V gene lookup returns CDR1 MNHEY and CDR2 SVGAGI. This CDR3 region has 16 residues. DNA for the CDR3: TGTGCCAGCAGTTACTCGATTGACAGGGGGCGAGAAAAACTGTTTTTT. Protein: CASSYSIDRGREKLFF.

This clonotype was counted a few times. The V and J genes are TRBV20-1 and TRBJ2-1; 11 bases align to TRBD1. CDR3 length equals 14 residues. The germline CDR1 and CDR2 sequences are DFQATT and SNEGSKA (reference sequence). Losses at the gene ends were 2 bases for V and 6 bases for J; bases not matched to a gene: 3. CDR3 sequence reads: CSARRTGGFNEQFF. CDR3 nucleotide sequence: TGCAGTGCTAGAAGGACAGGGGGCTTCAATGAGCAGTTCTTC.

This clonotype has only one observation. J is TRBJ2-1 and V is TRBV5-1; D might be TRBD2 (7 bases). The CDR3 is 15 residues long. Germline V gives CDR1 SGHRS, CDR2 YFSETQ. Trimming removed 2 bases from V and 6 bases from J, with 15 bases in between. The CDR3 here is CASSLTRGPRNEQFF. The CDR3 nucleotides read TGCGCCAGCAGCTTAACGCGGGGGCCCCGCAATGAGCAGTTCTTC.

The chain carries TRBV7-3 and TRBJ1-2, with D uncertain. This CDR3 spans 14 amino acids. Germline CDR1 is SGHTA and CDR2 is FQGTGA. V lost 5 bases, J lost 3 bases, and 13 bases lay in between. The CDR3 sequence: CASSPTRTDYGYTF. In nucleotides, the CDR3 is TGTGCCAGCAGCCCTACCCGGACGGACTATGGCTACACCTTC. The whole variable domain, filled in from reference TRBV7-3 and TRBJ1-2, reads GAGVSQTPSNKVTEKGKYVELRCDPISGHTALYWYRQSLGQGPEFLIYFQGTGAADDSGLPNDRFFAVRPEGSVSTLKIQRTERGDSAVYLCASSPTRTDYGYTFGSGTRLTVV.